The 11 T cell receptor beta chains below all came from one sample that was sequenced in a study of blood T cell repertoires in COVID-19. Profiled with immunoSEQ multiplex PCR; TCRdb holds only in-frame clones, not every one. This table holds fewer than 85,000 clones, 77% found once. The sample comprised peripheral blood. The receptors were gathered from a man aged 70 or older with COVID-19, enrolled during active disease.

The chain uses TRBV7-9 and TRBJ1-4; TRBD1 is a possible D gene (5 bases). The CDR3 is 14 residues long. Trimming removed 4 bases at V and 7 bases at J, with 13 bases between. Germline V CDR1 and CDR2: SEHNR, FQNEAQ (reference sequence). CDR3 residues: CASSSQGGGEKLFF. As DNA, the CDR3 is TGTGCCAGCAGCTCTCAGGGAGGTGGTGAAAAACTGTTTTTT.

This rearrangement joins TRBV6-5 to TRBJ2-2; D remains unclear. CDR3 length: 14 amino acids. The germline gives CDR1 MNHEY, CDR2 SVGAGI. V lost 2 bases, J lost 7 bases, and 11 bases lay in between. The CDR3 is CASSYRLRSGELFF. In nucleotides, the CDR3 is TGTGCCAGCAGTTACAGACTGCGGAGCGGGGAGCTGTTTTTT.

V usage is TRBV29-1 and J usage is TRBJ1-1; D ambiguous. Trimming pared 4 bases from V and 0 bases from J, leaving 18 bases between. The germline V gene encodes CDR1 SQVTM and CDR2 ANQGSEA. The CDR3 has 16 residues. The CDR3 is CSVVRLPYLVNTEAFF. CDR3 bases: TGCAGCGTTGTTCGCCTACCCTACCTTGTGAACACTGAAGCTTTCTTT.

This chain uses TRBV9 with TRBJ1-2; D is uncertain. Germline V CDR1 and CDR2: SGDLS, YYNGEE. The V and J ends lost 0 bases and 5 bases respectively, with 14 bases between them. This CDR3 region has 15 residues. CDR3: CASSVASPSSYGYTF. CDR3 nucleotides: TGTGCCAGCAGCGTAGCGAGTCCCTCTTCTTATGGCTACACCTTC.

There are a few counts of this clone. V gene TRBV27 combines with J gene TRBJ2-1, with D uncertain. The CDR3 consists of 13 residues. V was cut by 5 bases and J by 9 bases, with 14 bases left in between. Looked up from germline, CDR1 is MNHEY and CDR2 is SMNVEV (reference sequence). The CDR3 protein is CASSKTLRVEQFF. CDR3 DNA sequence: TGTGCCAGCAGTAAGACCTTACGGGTTGAGCAGTTCTTC.

This chain uses TRBV6-5 with TRBJ2-7; TRBD1 agrees at 8 bases. The CDR3 runs to 14 residues. V shed 5 bases and J 3 bases; nucleotides not matched to a gene: 6. Per germline, CDR1 MNHEY and CDR2 SVGAGI. CDR3 in DNA: TGTGCCAGCAGTCTGTCAGGGGGCGGCTACGAGCAGTACTTC. Translated, it gives CASSLSGGGYEQYF.

The rearrangement links TRBV4-1 to TRBJ1-5, with 10 bases lining up with TRBD1. The CDR3 is 16 residues long. Trimming removed 3 bases from V and 3 bases from J; junction bases left unmatched: 5. Germline V gene lookup returns CDR1 MGHRA and CDR2 YSYEKL. CDR3 loop: CASSHAGQGDNQPQHF. In DNA form, the CDR3 reads TGCGCCAGCAGCCATGCCGGACAGGGGGACAATCAGCCCCAGCATTTT.

J is TRBJ1-1 and V is TRBV5-1; D is ambiguous. V shed 0 bases and J shed 4 bases, with 7 bases lying between them. The germline gives CDR1 SGHRS, CDR2 YFSETQ. The CDR3 has 13 residues. DNA of the CDR3: TGCGCCAGCAGCTTGGCCGCGGGCACTGAAGCTTTCTTT. Protein: CASSLAAGTEAFF.

This clone was found once. The V gene is TRBV5-1, the J gene TRBJ2-2; no clear D. The CDR3 length is 14 residues. V dropped 0 bases and J dropped 6 bases, with 9 bases sitting between them. Germline V gene data show CDR1 as SGHRS and CDR2 as YFSETQ. The CDR3 DNA sequence: TGCGCCAGCAGCTTGGAGGCTAGACCCGGGGAGCTGTTTTTT. This sequence encodes CASSLEARPGELFF.

The V call is TRBV27, the J call TRBJ2-2; TRBD2 aligns across 9 bases. Germline V CDR1 and CDR2: MNHEY, SMNVEV (reference sequence). The V gene end was trimmed by 6 bases and the J gene end by 2 bases; junction bases not matched to a gene: 7. The CDR3 length is 16 residues. The CDR3 coding sequence is TGTGCCAGCAGGCCAAAACTAGCGGGTAACACCGGGGAGCTGTTTTTT. It is translated as CASRPKLAGNTGELFF.

In its sample, this clone was seen a few times. The chain uses TRBV7-6 and TRBJ1-2, with 9 bases identical to TRBD1. The ends lost 2 bases at V and 4 bases at J; junction bases unmatched: 11. The length of the CDR3 is 17 residues. Per germline, CDR1 SGHVS and CDR2 FNYEAQ. The DNA for the CDR3 is TGTGCCAGCAGCTTAAGTGCTGGGACAGGGTATCTCTATGGCTACACCTTC. Its protein product is CASSLSAGTGYLYGYTF.